This T cell receptor beta chain was captured by sequencing in a study of T cell changes during pregnancy in multiple sclerosis. Here immunoSEQ multiplex PCR was the method, and the copy in TCRdb shows in-frame clones only, minus some. The sample consists of more than 55,000 clones, about 94% of them appearing once. This sample comprised peripheral blood, obtained in the first trimester of pregnancy. The clonotype originates from a female donor in good health, enrolled as a control in a pregnancy study.

The DNA for the CDR3 is TGTGCCAGCAGTTTAGTTTCCCCCAGGGGTGGTCAGCCCCAGCATTTT. Translated, it gives CASSLVSPRGGQPQHF. V and J are TRBV27 and TRBJ1-5; TRBD1 is a possible D gene (6 bases). CDR1 is MNHEY and CDR2 is SMNVEV in the germline V gene (reference sequence). The CDR3 has 16 residues. Trimming took 2 bases from V and 6 from J, leaving 17 bases between them.